This T cell receptor beta chain was observed in a study of early T cells in non-severe SARS-CoV-2 infection. For the study at large: Sequenced material consisted of bulk RNA (from unsorted whole blood), and chains were unpaired.

The library protocol tagged individual cDNA molecules with unique molecular identifiers. TCRdb used MiXCR to reprocess the 5' RACE reads, holding one entry per CDR3 protein. Of 35,000 to 50,000 distinct CDR3 sequences in the sample, roughly 6.2% were seen once. Ten or more counts support this clonotype. This CDR3 is built from 17 residues. Per germline, CDR1 DFQATT and CDR2 SNEGSKA (reference sequence). Losses at the gene ends were 0 bases for V and 6 bases for J; bases not matched to a gene: 12. The origin of this receptor is an adult who was a healthcare worker with PCR-confirmed SARS-CoV-2 infection or an uninfected control (not recorded which). The chain links TRBV20-1 to TRBJ2-3; 10 positions match TRBD2. Sequencing was carried out using whole blood. CDR3 bases: TGCAGTGCTAGAGATGGTCTAGCGGGGGCGTGGAGCGATACGCAGTATTTT. This encodes CSARDGLAGAWSDTQYF.